Reported below is one T cell receptor beta chain. Its antigen is currently unknown. The data were obtained in a study of T-cell memory formation after mild COVID-19. Study as a whole: The two donors had largely donor-specific TCR clusters. Study-wide results and caveats: Day 15 to 85 contracting clones showed balanced CD4/CD8; later expanders leaned CD4+. The CD4+ clones that contracted clustered mainly within CM and EM, and the CD8+ clones concentrated in EMRA.

TCRdb used MiXCR to reprocess the 5' RACE reads, holding one entry per CDR3 protein. The data hold under 150,000 distinct CDR3 sequences, with over 20% observed a single time. The sequencing input was PBMCs or a T cell subset sorted from them (not recorded which). The origin of this receptor is a man younger than 35 who had mild COVID-19 (a few samples of this study predate the infection). Cell type and time point are not known.

The CDR3 region is CASSSENQPQHF. The CDR3 DNA follows: TGTGCCAGCAGCTCGGAAAATCAGCCCCAGCATTTT. The chain is built from TRBV5-4 and TRBJ1-5; no clear D. The length of the CDR3 is 12 residues. Germline CDR1 and CDR2: SGHNT and YYREEE (reference sequence). Trimming removed 3 bases from V and 4 bases from J, with 5 bases in between. Drawing the rest from reference TRBV5-4 and TRBJ1-5, the complete variable domain is ETGVTQSPTHLIKTRGQQVTLRCSSQSGHNTVSWYQQALGQGPQFIFQYYREEENGRGNFPPRFSGLQFPNYSSELNVNALELDDSALYLCASSSENQPQHFGDGTRLSIL.